This is a list of T cell receptor beta chains from one sample in a study of shared clonotypes between healthy human individuals. Repertoires were generated with immunoSEQ multiplex PCR, while TCRdb's copy carries only in-frame clones and drops some. The sample holds approximately 510,000 clones; 79% are singletons and the top ten take 13%. The sequenced sample was PBMCs. These receptors were collected from a middle-aged woman in good health. Some clones in this sample may be carry-over from other donors' samples. Both conserved end residues are part of each CDR3. D genes are given only for firm matches. Clone size, where shown, is once, few, many, or a class for clones that have expanded.

size	D	J	V	DNA	CDR3
NA	NA	TRBJ1-3	TRBV7-8	TGTGCCAGCAGCTACCCCGAAAACACCATATATTTT	CASSYPENTIYF
NA	NA	TRBJ2-7	TRBV4-1	TGCGCCAGCAGCCAAGAAGGCCTATCCTACGAGCAGTACTTC	CASSQEGLSYEQYF
NA	TRBD2	TRBJ2-5	TRBV2	TGTGCCAGCAGCCTTCCCGGGACTAGCGGGAAGCCTCAAAAAGAGACCCAGTACTTC	CASSLPGTSGKPQKETQYF
few	NA	TRBJ1-1	TRBV6-6	TGTGCCAGTAGACAGGTGAACACTGAAGCTTTCTTT	CASRQVNTEAFF
NA	TRBD1	TRBJ1-1	TRBV27	TGTGCCAGCAGTCTGGGACAGGGTTCCACTGAAGCTTTCTTT	CASSLGQGSTEAFF
NA	NA	TRBJ1-4	TRBV5-1	TGCGCCAGCAGCCTGCCGGAGGGGATGGCTAATGAAAAACTGTTTTTT	CASSLPEGMANEKLFF
NA	TRBD1	TRBJ2-3	TRBV5-1	TGCGCCAGCAGCTTACAGGGGGCAGCAGATACGCAGTATTTT	CASSLQGAADTQYF
NA	TRBD2	TRBJ2-7	TRBV2	TGTGCCAGCAGCCTGGGACTAGAGGTCGAGCAGTACTTC	CASSLGLEVEQYF
NA	NA	TRBJ2-7	TRBV27	TGTGCCAGCAGTTCCGACTTCCGCTACGAGCAGTACTTC	CASSSDFRYEQYF
NA	NA	TRBJ2-7	TRBV12-2	TGTGCAAGTCGCTTCCAGGGGAGGTTCTGCGAGCAGTACTTC	CASRFQGRFCEQYF
NA	NA	TRBJ2-6	TRBV11-2	TGTGCCAGCAGCTCCATAAGACAGCTCTCTGGGGCCAACGTCCTGACTTTC	CASSSIRQLSGANVLTF
once	TRBD2	TRBJ2-1	TRBV6-1	TGTGCCAGCAGTGAAGCGCTGGGACTAGGGGCAGATGAGCAGTTCTTC	CASSEALGLGADEQFF
NA	NA	TRBJ2-3	TRBV5-1	TGCGCCAGCAGGGGGGACTCGAGCACAGATACGCAGTATTTT	CASRGDSSTDTQYF
NA	TRBD2	TRBJ2-7	TRBV27	TGTGCCAGCAGAGAAACAACTAGCGGGGCAGCCTACGAGCAGTACTTC	CASRETTSGAAYEQYF
few	NA	TRBJ2-3	TRBV10-3	TGTGCCATCAGTGAGTCCGAGGCCGCAGATACGCAGTATTTT	CAISESEAADTQYF
NA	NA	TRBJ1-2	TRBV6-1	TGTGCCAGCAGTGAAGCGGTCGGCTACACCTTC	CASSEAVGYTF
NA	NA	TRBJ1-4	TRBV30	TGTGCCTGGAAGAAGGGAGGGGCGGCAACTAATGAAAAACTGTTTTTT	CAWKKGGAATNEKLFF
few	TRBD1	TRBJ2-7	TRBV6-1	TGTGCCAGCAGTGAAGGGTGGTCAGGGGGTATCGACGAGCAGTACTTC	CASSEGWSGGIDEQYF
NA	TRBD1	TRBJ2-7	TRBV18	TGTGCCAGCTCACCAGGACAGGGGGCTTCCCTCTACGAGCAGTACTTC	CASSPGQGASLYEQYF
many	TRBD2	TRBJ2-2	TRBV7-9	TGTGCCAGCGGTGGACTAGCGGGAGGCACCGGGGAGCTGTTTTTT	CASGGLAGGTGELFF